The entry below gives a single T cell receptor (beta chain) sequence along with its context. The CDR3 spans 15 residues. Between the trimmed V and J ends, which lost 5 bases and 0 bases, there was a span of 11 bases. Germline CDR1 reads SEHNR; CDR2 reads FQNEAQ (reference sequence). Primers for the PCR totalled 60 Vbeta and 13 Jbeta. Here immunoSEQ multiplex PCR was the method, and the copy in TCRdb shows in-frame clones only, minus some. Of around 190,000 clones in the sample, around 79% were seen once. The sample is drawn from a study of cytomegalovirus exposure and HLA in healthy donors. The gene calls are TRBV7-9 and TRBJ1-3; D is possibly TRBD1 (5 bases). This TCR was recovered from a woman in her forties or fifties in good health and CMV-seronegative. The source material was PBMCs. The CDR3 coding sequence is TGTGCCAGCAGCGTCGCGGACAACTCTGGAAACACCATATATTTT. Amino acid sequence: CASSVADNSGNTIYF.